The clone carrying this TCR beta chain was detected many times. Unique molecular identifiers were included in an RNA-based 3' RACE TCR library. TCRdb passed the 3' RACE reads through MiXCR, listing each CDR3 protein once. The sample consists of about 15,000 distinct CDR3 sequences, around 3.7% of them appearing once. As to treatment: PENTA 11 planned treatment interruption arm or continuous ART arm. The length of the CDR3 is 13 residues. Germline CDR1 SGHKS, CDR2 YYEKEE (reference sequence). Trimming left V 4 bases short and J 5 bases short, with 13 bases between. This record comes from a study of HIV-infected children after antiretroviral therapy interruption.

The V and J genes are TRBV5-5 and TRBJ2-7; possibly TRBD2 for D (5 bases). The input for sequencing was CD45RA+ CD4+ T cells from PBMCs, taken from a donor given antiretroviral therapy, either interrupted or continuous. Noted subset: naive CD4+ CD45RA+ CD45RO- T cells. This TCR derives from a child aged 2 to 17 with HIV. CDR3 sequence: CASSPVEADEQYF. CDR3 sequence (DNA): TGTGCCAGCAGCCCGGTGGAGGCTGACGAGCAGTACTTC.